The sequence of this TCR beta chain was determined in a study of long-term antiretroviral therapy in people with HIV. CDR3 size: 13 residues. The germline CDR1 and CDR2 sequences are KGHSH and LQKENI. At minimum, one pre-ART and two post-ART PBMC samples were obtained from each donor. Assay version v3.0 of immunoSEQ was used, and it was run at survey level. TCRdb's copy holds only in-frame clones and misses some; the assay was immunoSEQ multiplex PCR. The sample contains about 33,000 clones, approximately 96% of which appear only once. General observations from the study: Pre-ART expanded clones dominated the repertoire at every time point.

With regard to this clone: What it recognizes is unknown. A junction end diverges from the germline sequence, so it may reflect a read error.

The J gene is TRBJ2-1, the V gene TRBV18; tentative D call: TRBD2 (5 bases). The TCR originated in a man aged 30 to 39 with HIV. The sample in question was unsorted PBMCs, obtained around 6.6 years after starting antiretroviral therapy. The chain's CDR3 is CASSLLPGSLSVF. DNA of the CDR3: TGTGCCAGCTCACTCCTGCCTGGGAGTTTAAGTGTCTTC.